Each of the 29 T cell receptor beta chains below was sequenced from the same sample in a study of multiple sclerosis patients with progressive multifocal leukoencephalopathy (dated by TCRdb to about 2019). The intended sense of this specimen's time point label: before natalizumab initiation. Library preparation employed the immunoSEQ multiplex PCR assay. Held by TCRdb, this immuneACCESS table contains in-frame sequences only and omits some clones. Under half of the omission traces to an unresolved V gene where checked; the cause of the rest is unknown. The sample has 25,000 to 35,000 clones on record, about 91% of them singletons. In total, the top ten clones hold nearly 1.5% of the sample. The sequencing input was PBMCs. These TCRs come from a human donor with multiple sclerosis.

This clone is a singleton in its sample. In DNA, the CDR3 is TGTGCCAGCAGCTTAGATCCGGACTATGGCTACACCTTC. Amino acid sequence: CASSLDPDYGYTF. This rearrangement joins TRBV7-2 to TRBJ1-2, with no clear D. Germline values: CDR1 SGHTA, CDR2 FQGNSA. The V gene lost 1 base and the J gene lost 3 bases, with 6 bases spanning the gap. CDR3 length: 13 residues.

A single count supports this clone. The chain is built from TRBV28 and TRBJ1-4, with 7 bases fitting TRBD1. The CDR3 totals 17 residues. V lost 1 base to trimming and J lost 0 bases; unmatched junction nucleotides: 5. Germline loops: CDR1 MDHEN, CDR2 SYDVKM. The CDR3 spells CASSLYQGGATNEKLFF. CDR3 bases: TGTGCCAGCAGTTTATACCAAGGGGGCGCAACTAATGAAAAACTGTTTTTT.

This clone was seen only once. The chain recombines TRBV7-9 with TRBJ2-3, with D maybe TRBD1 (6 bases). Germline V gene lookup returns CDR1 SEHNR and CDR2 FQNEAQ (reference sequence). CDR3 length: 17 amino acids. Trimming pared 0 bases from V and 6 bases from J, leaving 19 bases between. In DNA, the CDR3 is TGTGCCAGCAGCTTAGCGACACAGGGTGGGTTTTCCGATACGCAGTATTTT. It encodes CASSLATQGGFSDTQYF.

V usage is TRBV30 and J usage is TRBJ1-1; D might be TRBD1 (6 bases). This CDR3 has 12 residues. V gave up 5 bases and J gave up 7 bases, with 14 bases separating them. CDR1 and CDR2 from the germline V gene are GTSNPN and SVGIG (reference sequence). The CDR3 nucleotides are TGTGCCTGGGGTCCAAGGGGGGGTGAAGCTTTCTTT. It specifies CAWGPRGGEAFF.

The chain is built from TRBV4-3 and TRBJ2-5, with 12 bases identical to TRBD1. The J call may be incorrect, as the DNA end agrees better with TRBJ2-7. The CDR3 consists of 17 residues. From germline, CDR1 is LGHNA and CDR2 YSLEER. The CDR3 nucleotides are TGCGCCAGCAGCCAAGACTCGGGACAGGGGGCTCCCTACGAGCAGTACTTC. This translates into CASSQDSGQGAPYEQYF.

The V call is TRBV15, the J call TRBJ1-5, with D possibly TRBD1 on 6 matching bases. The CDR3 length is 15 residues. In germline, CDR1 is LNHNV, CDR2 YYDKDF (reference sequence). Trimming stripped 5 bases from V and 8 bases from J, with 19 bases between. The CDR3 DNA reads TGTGCCACCAGCGGAAGACAGGAGTGGAATGAGCCCCAGCATTTT. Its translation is CATSGRQEWNEPQHF.

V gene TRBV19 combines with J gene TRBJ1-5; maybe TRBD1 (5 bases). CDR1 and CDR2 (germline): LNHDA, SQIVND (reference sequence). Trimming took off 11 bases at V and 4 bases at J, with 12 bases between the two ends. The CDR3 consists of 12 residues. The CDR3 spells CAGKDKNQPQHF. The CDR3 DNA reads TGTGCCGGTAAGGACAAGAATCAGCCCCAGCATTTT. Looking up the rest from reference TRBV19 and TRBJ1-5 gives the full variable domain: DGGITQSPKYLFRKEGQNVTLSCEQNLNHDAMYWYRQDPGQGLRLIYYSQIVNDFQKGDIAEGYSVSREKKESFPLTVTSAQKNPTAFYLCAGKDKNQPQHFGDGTRLSIL.

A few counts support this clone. This chain's CDR3 is CASSLSSGHQLVQYEQYF. The CDR3 DNA sequence: TGTGCCAGCAGCTTAAGTTCAGGTCACCAGCTCGTTCAGTACGAGCAGTACTTC. The rearrangement links TRBV7-9 to TRBJ2-7, with D unclear. The CDR3 length is 18 residues. Trimming took off 2 bases at V and 4 bases at J, with 24 bases between the two ends. Germline V CDR1 and CDR2: SEHNR, FQNEAQ (reference sequence).

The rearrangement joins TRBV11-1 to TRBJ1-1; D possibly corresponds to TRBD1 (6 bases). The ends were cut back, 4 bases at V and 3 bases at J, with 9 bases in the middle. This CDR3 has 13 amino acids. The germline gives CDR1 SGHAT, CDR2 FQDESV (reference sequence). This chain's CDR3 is CASSSHRDTEAFF. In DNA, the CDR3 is TGTGCCAGCAGCTCCCACAGGGACACTGAAGCTTTCTTT.

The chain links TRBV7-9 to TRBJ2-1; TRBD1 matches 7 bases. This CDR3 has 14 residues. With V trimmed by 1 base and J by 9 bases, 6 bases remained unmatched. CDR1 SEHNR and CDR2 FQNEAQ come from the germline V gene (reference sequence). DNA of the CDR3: TGTGCCAGCAGCTTAGGCACAGGGGTTCGTGAGCAGTTCTTC. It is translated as CASSLGTGVREQFF. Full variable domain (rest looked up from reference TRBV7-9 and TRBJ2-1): DTGVSQNPRHKITKRGQNVTFRCDPISEHNRLYWYRQTLGQGPEFLTYFQNEAQLEKSRLLSDRFSAERPKGSFSTLEIQRTEQGDSAMYLCASSLGTGVREQFFGPGTRLTVL.

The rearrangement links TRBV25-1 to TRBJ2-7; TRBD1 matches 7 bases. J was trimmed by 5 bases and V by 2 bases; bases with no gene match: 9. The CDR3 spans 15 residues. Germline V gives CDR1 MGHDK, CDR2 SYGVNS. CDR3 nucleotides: TGTGCCAGCAGTGAAACAGACAGGGATACTGACGAGCAGTACTTC. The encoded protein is CASSETDRDTDEQYF.

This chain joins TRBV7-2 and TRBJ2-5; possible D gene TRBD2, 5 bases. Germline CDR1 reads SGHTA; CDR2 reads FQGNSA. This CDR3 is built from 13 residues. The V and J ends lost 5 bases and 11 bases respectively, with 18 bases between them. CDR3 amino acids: CASSPLGLTKQYF. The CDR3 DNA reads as TGTGCCAGCAGCCCCCTCGGACTGACGAAGCAGTACTTC.

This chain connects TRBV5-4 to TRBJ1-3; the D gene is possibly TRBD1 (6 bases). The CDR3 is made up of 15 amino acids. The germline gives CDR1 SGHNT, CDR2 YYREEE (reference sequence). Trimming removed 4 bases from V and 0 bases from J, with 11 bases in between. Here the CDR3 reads CASSQDRNSGNTIYF. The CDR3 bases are TGTGCCAGCAGCCAAGACAGGAACTCTGGAAACACCATATATTTT.

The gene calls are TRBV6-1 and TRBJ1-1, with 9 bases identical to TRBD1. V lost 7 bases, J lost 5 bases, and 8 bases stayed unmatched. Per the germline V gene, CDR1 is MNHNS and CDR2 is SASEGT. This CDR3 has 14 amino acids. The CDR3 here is CASKAGQGSTEAFF. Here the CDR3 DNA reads TGTGCCAGCAAGGCAGGACAGGGGTCGACTGAAGCTTTCTTT.

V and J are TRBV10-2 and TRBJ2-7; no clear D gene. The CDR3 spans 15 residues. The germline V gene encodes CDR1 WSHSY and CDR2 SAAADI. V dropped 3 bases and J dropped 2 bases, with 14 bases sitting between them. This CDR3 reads CASSDPRRPPYEQYF. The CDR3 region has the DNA TGCGCCAGCAGTGACCCCCGGCGCCCCCCCTACGAGCAGTACTTC.

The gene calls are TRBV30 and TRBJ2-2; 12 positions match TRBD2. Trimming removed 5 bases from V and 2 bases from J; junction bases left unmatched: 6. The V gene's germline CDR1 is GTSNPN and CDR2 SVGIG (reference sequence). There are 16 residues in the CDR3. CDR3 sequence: CAWAGLAGSNTGELFF. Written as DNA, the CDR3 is TGTGCCTGGGCGGGACTAGCGGGCTCAAACACCGGGGAGCTGTTTTTT. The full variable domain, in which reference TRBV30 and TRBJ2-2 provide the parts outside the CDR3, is SQTIHQWPATLVQPVGSPLSLECTVEGTSNPNLYWYRQAAGRGLQLLFYSVGIGQISSEVPQNLSASRPQDRQFILSSKKLLLSDSGFYLCAWAGLAGSNTGELFFGEGSRLTVL.

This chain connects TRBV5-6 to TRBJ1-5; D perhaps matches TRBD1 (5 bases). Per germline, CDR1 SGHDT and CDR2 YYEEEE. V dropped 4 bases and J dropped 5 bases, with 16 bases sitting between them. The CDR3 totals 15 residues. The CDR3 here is CASSRASRGDQPQHF. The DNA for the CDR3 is TGTGCCAGCAGCCGGGCTTCAAGGGGAGATCAGCCCCAGCATTTT.

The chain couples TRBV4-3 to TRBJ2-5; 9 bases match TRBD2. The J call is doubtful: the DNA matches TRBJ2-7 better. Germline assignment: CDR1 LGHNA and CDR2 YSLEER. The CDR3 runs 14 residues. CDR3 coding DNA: TGCGCCAGCAGCCGCAGCGGGGGGAACTACGAGCAGTACTTC. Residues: CASSRSGGNYEQYF.

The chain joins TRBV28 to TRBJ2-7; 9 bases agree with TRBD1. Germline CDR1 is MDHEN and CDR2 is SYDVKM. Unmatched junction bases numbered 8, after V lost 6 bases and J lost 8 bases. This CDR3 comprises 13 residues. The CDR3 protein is CASSPDRGSKQYF. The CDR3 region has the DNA TGTGCCAGCAGCCCTGACAGGGGGAGCAAGCAGTACTTC.

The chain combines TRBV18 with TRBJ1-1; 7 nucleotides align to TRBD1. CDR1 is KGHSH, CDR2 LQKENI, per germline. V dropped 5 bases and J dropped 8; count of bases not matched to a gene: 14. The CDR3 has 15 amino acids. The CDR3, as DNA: TGTGCCAGCTCAGCAGGGACAGCCCGAAGGGGGGAAGCTTTCTTT. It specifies CASSAGTARRGEAFF.

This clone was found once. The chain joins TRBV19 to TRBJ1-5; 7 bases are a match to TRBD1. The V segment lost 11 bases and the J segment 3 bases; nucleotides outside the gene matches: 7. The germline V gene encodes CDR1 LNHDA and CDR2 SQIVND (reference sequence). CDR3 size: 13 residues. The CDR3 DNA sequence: TGTGCCGCCCAACAGGGGAACAATCAGCCCCAGCATTTT. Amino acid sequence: CAAQQGNNQPQHF.

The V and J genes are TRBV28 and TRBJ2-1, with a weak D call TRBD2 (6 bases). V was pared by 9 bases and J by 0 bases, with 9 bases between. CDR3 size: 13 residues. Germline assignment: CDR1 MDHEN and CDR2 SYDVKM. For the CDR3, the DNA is TGTGCCAGTGGGACTCTCTCCTACAATGAGCAGTTCTTC. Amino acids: CASGTLSYNEQFF.

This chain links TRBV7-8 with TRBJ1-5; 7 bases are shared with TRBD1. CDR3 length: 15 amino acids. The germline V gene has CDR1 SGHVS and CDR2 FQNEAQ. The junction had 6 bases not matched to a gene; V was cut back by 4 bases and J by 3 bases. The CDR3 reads CASSSGTALNQPQHF. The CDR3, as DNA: TGTGCCAGCAGCTCTGGGACAGCCCTCAATCAGCCCCAGCATTTT.

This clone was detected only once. CDR3 coding DNA: TGTGCCAGCAGCTTGGGGTGGGATCACTATGGCTACACCTTC. Translated, it gives CASSLGWDHYGYTF. The chain employs TRBV5-6 and TRBJ1-2; D is unclear. Trimming removed 0 bases at V and 3 bases at J, with 9 bases between. From germline, CDR1 is SGHDT and CDR2 YYEEEE. There are 14 residues in the CDR3.

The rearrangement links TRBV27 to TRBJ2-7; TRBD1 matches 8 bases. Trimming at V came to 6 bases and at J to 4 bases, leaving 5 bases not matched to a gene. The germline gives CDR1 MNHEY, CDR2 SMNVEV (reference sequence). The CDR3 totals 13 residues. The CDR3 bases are TGTGCCAGCAGCCCGAGGGACAGGTACGAGCAGTACTTC. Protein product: CASSPRDRYEQYF.

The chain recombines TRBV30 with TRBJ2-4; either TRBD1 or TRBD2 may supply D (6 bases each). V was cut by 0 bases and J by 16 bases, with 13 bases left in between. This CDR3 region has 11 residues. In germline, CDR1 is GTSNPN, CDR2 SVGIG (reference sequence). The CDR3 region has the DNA TGTGCCTGGAGTGTACAAGGGGGGACTTACTTC. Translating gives CAWSVQGGTYF.

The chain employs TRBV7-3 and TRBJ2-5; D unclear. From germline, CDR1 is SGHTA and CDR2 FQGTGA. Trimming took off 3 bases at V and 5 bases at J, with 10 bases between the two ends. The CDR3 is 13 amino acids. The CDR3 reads CASSLGRLETQYF. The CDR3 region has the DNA TGTGCCAGCAGCTTGGGTCGCTTGGAGACCCAGTACTTC.

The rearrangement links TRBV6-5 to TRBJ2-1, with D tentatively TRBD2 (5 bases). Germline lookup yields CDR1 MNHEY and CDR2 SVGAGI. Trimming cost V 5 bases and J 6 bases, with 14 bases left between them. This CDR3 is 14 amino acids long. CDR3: CASSDPSEGNEQFF. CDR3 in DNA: TGTGCCAGCAGTGACCCATCTGAGGGCAATGAGCAGTTCTTC.

The CDR3 region is CASSKSVSEQYF. CDR3 bases: TGTGCCAGCTCCAAGTCGGTCAGCGAGCAGTACTTC. The chain is built from TRBV7-9 and TRBJ2-7; no definite D call. From germline, CDR1 is SEHNR and CDR2 FQNEAQ (reference sequence). The length of the CDR3 is 12 residues. V was trimmed by 8 bases and J by 6 bases, leaving 14 bases between them.